Listed below are T cell receptor beta chains from one sample, sequenced in a study of vaccination and CD4 T cells after COVID-19. Antigen specificity for these receptors is unknown. MiXCR, run by TCRdb on the PCR reads, gives a single entry per CDR3 protein. The table has about 15,000 distinct CDR3 sequences, 60% to 70% seen once. The sequenced sample was CD4+ T cells from blood, cultured in vitro. The receptors come from a human donor who had recovered from COVID-19. The CDR3 runs from the conserved cysteine through the conserved F or W. A D gene is named only where the DNA matches it firmly. Clone size is stated in some rows and not others, as once, few, many or a class when expanded.

V gene: TRBV20-1
D gene: NA
CDR3 length: 15
J gene: TRBJ1-5
clone size: NA
CDR3 DNA: TGCAGTGCTAGAGGGCCTGGGGCCGACAATCAGCCCCAGCATTTT
CDR3 protein: CSARGPGADNQPQHF

V gene: TRBV19
D gene: TRBD1
CDR3 length: 16
J gene: TRBJ2-2
clone size: few
CDR3 DNA: TGTGCCAGTAGCGGACAGGGAAAGGTGAACACCGGGGAGCTGTTTTTT
CDR3 protein: CASSGQGKVNTGELFF

V gene: TRBV9
D gene: TRBD1
CDR3 length: 15
J gene: TRBJ1-1
clone size: NA
CDR3 DNA: TGTGCCAGCAGCCCTCGGGGACAGATGAACACTGAAGCTTTCTTT
CDR3 protein: CASSPRGQMNTEAFF

V gene: TRBV19
D gene: TRBD1
CDR3 length: 17
J gene: TRBJ1-5
clone size: NA
CDR3 DNA: TGTGCCAGTAGTATAGCCCCCCGGACAGGGGCGGATCAGCCCCAGCATTTT
CDR3 protein: CASSIAPRTGADQPQHF

V gene: TRBV7-9
D gene: TRBD1
CDR3 length: 19
J gene: TRBJ1-1
clone size: NA
CDR3 DNA: TGTGCCAGCAGCTCCCCACAGAGACGCCGACAGGGCTCGGCCACTGAAGCTTTCTTT
CDR3 protein: CASSSPQRRRQGSATEAFF

V gene: TRBV12-3/TRBV12-4
D gene: NA
CDR3 length: 13
J gene: TRBJ1-1
clone size: NA
CDR3 DNA: TGTGCCAGCACGGACACCAGCAGGTCTGAAGCTTTCTTT
CDR3 protein: CASTDTSRSEAFF

V gene: TRBV19
D gene: TRBD1
CDR3 length: 16
J gene: TRBJ1-2
clone size: once
CDR3 DNA: TGTGCCAGTAGTTTTCTCCAGGGGGCCGGGAAGGGTGGCTACACCTTC
CDR3 protein: CASSFLQGAGKGGYTF

V gene: TRBV6-1
D gene: TRBD1
CDR3 length: 14
J gene: TRBJ1-6
clone size: NA
CDR3 DNA: TGTGCCAGCATTAGGGGGACAGGGAATTCACCCCTCCACTTT
CDR3 protein: CASIRGTGNSPLHF

V gene: TRBV7-9
D gene: NA
CDR3 length: 16
J gene: TRBJ1-4
clone size: NA
CDR3 DNA: TGTGCCAGCAGCCCTCTAGTAGAAACAACTAATGAAAAACTGTTTTTT
CDR3 protein: CASSPLVETTNEKLFF

V gene: TRBV6-4
D gene: NA
CDR3 length: 15
J gene: TRBJ2-3
clone size: few
CDR3 DNA: TGTGCCAGCAGCGCGGTGCCCCTACCGATAGATACGCAGTATTTT
CDR3 protein: CASSAVPLPIDTQYF

V gene: TRBV14
D gene: NA
CDR3 length: 14
J gene: TRBJ1-2
clone size: NA
CDR3 DNA: TGTGCCAGCAGCCAAGGCCGGATCCCATATGGCTACACCTTC
CDR3 protein: CASSQGRIPYGYTF